The 30 T cell receptor beta chains below all came from one sample that was sequenced in a study of blood T cell repertoires in COVID-19. The protocol was immunoSEQ multiplex PCR, while the TCRdb copy is restricted to in-frame clones and leaves out a portion. The sample has 270,000 or so clones; approximately 90% are singletons. Sample: PBMCs or T cells enriched from blood (not recorded which). These receptors were obtained from a man aged 40-49 years who had been exposed to COVID-19.

This chain connects TRBV7-9 to TRBJ1-5, with unresolved D. The CDR3 spans 15 residues. Trimming cost V 3 bases and J 4 bases, with 13 bases left between them. Looked up from germline, CDR1 is SEHNR and CDR2 is FQNEAQ (reference sequence). This chain's CDR3 is CASSLAEGRNQPQHF. DNA for the CDR3: TGTGCCAGCAGCTTGGCTGAGGGTAGGAATCAGCCCCAGCATTTT.

The chain joins TRBV14 to TRBJ2-1; 10 positions agree with TRBD1. Per the germline V gene, CDR1 is SGHDN and CDR2 is FVKESK. The V gene end was trimmed by 5 bases and the J gene end by 12 bases; junction bases not matched to a gene: 10. This CDR3 is 14 amino acids long. The CDR3 sequence is CASSYGTGATSQFF. In DNA form, the CDR3 reads TGTGCCAGCAGCTACGGGACAGGGGCAACCTCGCAGTTCTTC.

The rearrangement links TRBV29-1 to TRBJ2-7, with 8 bases aligning to TRBD2. The germline V gene has CDR1 SQVTM and CDR2 ANQGSEA. J was trimmed by 3 bases and V by 4 bases; bases with no gene match: 8. This CDR3 is 14 amino acids long. In nucleotides, the CDR3 is TGCAGCGTTGCAGCTGGAGCGGGGGACTACGAGCAGTACTTC. The encoded protein is CSVAAGAGDYEQYF.

This clone was counted between two and nine times. This chain connects TRBV7-9 to TRBJ1-2; no firm D call. This CDR3 is 12 amino acids long. Germline assignment: CDR1 SEHNR and CDR2 FQNEAQ (reference sequence). V was cut by 8 bases and J by 10 bases, with 17 bases left in between. The CDR3 protein is CASRGEVVYYTF. The CDR3 DNA follows: TGTGCCAGCCGGGGAGAAGTCGTTTACTACACCTTC.

This clone was counted a single time. V is TRBV19 and J is TRBJ2-7; a weak D match, TRBD1 (5 bases). Trimming left V 3 bases short and J 2 bases short, with 8 bases between. The CDR3 sequence is 13 residues long. The V gene's germline CDR1 is LNHDA and CDR2 SQIVND (reference sequence). The CDR3 nucleotides read TGTGCCAGTAGTATGACAGCCCCCTACGAGCAGTACTTC. Amino acids: CASSMTAPYEQYF.

The chain recombines TRBV9 with TRBJ2-7, with no clear D. V lost 0 bases and J lost 1, with 11 bases in between. Germline CDR1 reads SGDLS; CDR2 reads YYNGEE. This CDR3 region has 15 residues. The chain's CDR3 is CASSVGALQSYEQYF. CDR3 DNA sequence: TGTGCCAGCAGCGTAGGCGCTCTGCAATCCTACGAGCAGTACTTC.

CDR3 loop: CATSLSAGGNTEAFF. In nucleotides, the CDR3 is TGTGCCACCAGCCTTTCCGCAGGGGGGAACACTGAAGCTTTCTTT. The chain employs TRBV15 and TRBJ1-1; 7 bases match TRBD1. CDR1 and CDR2 from the germline V gene are LNHNV and YYDKDF (reference sequence). The CDR3 has 15 amino acids. V trimming: 5 bases; J trimming: 1 base; junction bases outside the gene matches: 7.

This clone showed up just once. V is TRBV15 and J is TRBJ2-7; a weak D match, TRBD2 (5 bases). Looked up from germline, CDR1 is LNHNV and CDR2 is YYDKDF (reference sequence). Deletions cut 0 bases from V and 2 bases from J, with 11 bases between. The CDR3 extends over 15 amino acids. The CDR3 sequence is CATSRDRGGTYEQYF. The CDR3 DNA reads as TGTGCCACCAGCAGAGATCGTGGAGGAACCTACGAGCAGTACTTC. The whole variable domain, filled in from reference TRBV15 and TRBJ2-7, reads DAMVIQNPRYQVTQFGKPVTLSCSQTLNHNVMYWYQQKSSQAPKLLFHYYDKDFNNEADTPDNFQSRRPNTSFCFLDIRSPGLGDTAMYLCATSRDRGGTYEQYFGPGTRLTVT.

There are a few counts of this clone. The chain uses TRBV30 and TRBJ2-2; 10 nucleotides align to TRBD1. The germline V gene has CDR1 GTSNPN and CDR2 SVGIG (reference sequence). V gave up 5 bases and J gave up 1 base; unmatched junction bases: 4. The CDR3 has 15 amino acids. CDR3 in amino acids: CAWLGQGVNTGELFF. Written as DNA, the CDR3 is TGTGCCTGGCTAGGACAGGGGGTGAACACCGGGGAGCTGTTTTTT.

The sample holds one count of this clone. The V gene is TRBV5-6, the J gene TRBJ2-3; D may be TRBD1 (5 bases). V was shortened by 0 bases and J by 6 bases, with 8 bases between the two germline ends. Germline V gene lookup returns CDR1 SGHDT and CDR2 YYEEEE. The CDR3 loop spans 13 amino acids. For the CDR3, the DNA is TGTGCCAGCAGCTTGGCTGGGGCGGATACGCAGTATTTT. This gives the protein CASSLAGADTQYF.

The chain carries TRBV7-2 and TRBJ2-5; D unclear. Germline assignment: CDR1 SGHTA and CDR2 FQGNSA. With 0 bases removed from V and 1 base from J, the gap between germline ends came to 6 bases. The CDR3 covers 14 residues. The CDR3 protein is CASSLATIQETQYF. CDR3 sequence (DNA): TGTGCCAGCAGCTTAGCGACAATCCAAGAGACCCAGTACTTC.

V is TRBV2 and J is TRBJ2-3; tentatively, D is TRBD1 (8 bases). The ends were cut back, 6 bases at V and 3 bases at J, with 16 bases in the middle. The length of the CDR3 is 15 residues. Germline CDR1 and CDR2: SNHLY and FYNNEI. CDR3 in amino acids: CASRVDRGGTDTQYF. The CDR3 region has the DNA TGTGCCAGCAGGGTCGACAGGGGAGGGACAGATACGCAGTATTTT.

This clone was detected only once. V gene TRBV4-1 combines with J gene TRBJ1-2; tentative D call: TRBD1 (5 bases). The CDR3 has 15 residues. The V end was cut by 3 bases, the J end by 7 bases, with 18 bases between. The V gene's germline CDR1 is MGHRA and CDR2 YSYEKL. DNA for the CDR3: TGCGCCAGCAGCCACCTTGGGGCGGAAACAGTTGGCTACACCTTC. Its translation: CASSHLGAETVGYTF.

The chain is built from TRBV28 and TRBJ2-7, with TRBD1 matching over 7 bases. After removal of 6 bases from V and 6 bases from J, the junction contained 11 bases not matched to a gene. The CDR3 is made up of 14 amino acids. Germline loops: CDR1 MDHEN, CDR2 SYDVKM. CDR3 bases: TGTGCCAGCAGCTCGGGACAGCCATGGGGCGAGCAGTACTTC. This sequence encodes CASSSGQPWGEQYF. Variable domain in full (rest from reference TRBV28 and TRBJ2-7): DVKVTQSSRYLVKRTGEKVFLECVQDMDHENMFWYRQDPGLGLRLIYFSYDVKMKEKGDIPEGYSVSREKKERFSLILESASTNQTSMYLCASSSGQPWGEQYFGPGTRLTVT.

The chain links TRBV27 to TRBJ2-7; D is uncertain. The length of the CDR3 is 13 residues. The V gene lost 5 bases and the J gene lost 3 bases, with 11 bases spanning the gap. Per the germline V gene, CDR1 is MNHEY and CDR2 is SMNVEV (reference sequence). CDR3 in amino acids: CASSPKEYYEQYF. The CDR3 DNA reads TGTGCCAGCAGTCCGAAGGAGTACTACGAGCAGTACTTC.

V is TRBV7-9 and J is TRBJ2-2; D ambiguous. From germline, CDR1 is SEHNR and CDR2 FQNEAQ (reference sequence). The CDR3 runs to 16 residues. Trimming stripped 0 bases from V and 3 bases from J, with 11 bases between. CDR3 DNA sequence: TGTGCCAGCAGCTTAGCGCTCAACAGCCACACCGGGGAGCTGTTTTTT. Amino acid sequence: CASSLALNSHTGELFF.

V gene TRBV6-5 combines with J gene TRBJ2-1, with 8 nucleotides matching TRBD1. CDR3 length: 15 amino acids. Losses at the gene ends were 6 bases for V and 6 bases for J; bases not matched to a gene: 10. In germline, CDR1 is MNHEY, CDR2 SVGAGI. CDR3 DNA sequence: TGTGCCAGCAGCAGAACAGGGGGTCCCCCCAATGAGCAGTTCTTC. Protein sequence: CASSRTGGPPNEQFF.

This clone was seen just once. The chain employs TRBV28 and TRBJ1-4; D gene ambiguous. Trimming took off 3 bases at V and 8 bases at J, with 16 bases between the two ends. The CDR3 length is 15 residues. From germline, CDR1 is MDHEN and CDR2 SYDVKM. DNA for the CDR3: TGTGCCAGCAGTTTGACCGGGGAGTCTGGGGAAAAACTGTTTTTT. The encoded protein is CASSLTGESGEKLFF.

V gene TRBV4-1 combines with J gene TRBJ2-7; TRBD1 agrees at 8 bases. The CDR3 totals 16 residues. The germline gives CDR1 MGHRA, CDR2 YSYEKL. Germline trimming cut 0 bases from V and 7 bases from J; bases unmatched to any gene: 11. Here the CDR3 DNA reads TGCGCCAGCAGCCAAGATTTGGGCAGGGGGCTGGGTGAGCAGTACTTC. This codes for CASSQDLGRGLGEQYF.

The chain has TRBV4-1 and TRBJ1-3; 7 bases map to TRBD1. This CDR3 is built from 17 residues. V lost 1 base and J lost 4; bases outside the gene matches: 10. CDR1 and CDR2 from the germline V gene are MGHRA and YSYEKL. CDR3 coding DNA: TGCGCCAGCAGCCAAGTCACGAGCCGGGACAGAGGAAACACCATATATTTT. The encoded protein is CASSQVTSRDRGNTIYF.

CDR3 sequence: CSASRGLGGLRETQYF. The CDR3 bases are TGCAGTGCTAGTAGGGGCTTGGGGGGGCTGAGGGAGACCCAGTACTTC. This rearrangement joins TRBV20-1 to TRBJ2-5; possibly TRBD2 for D (7 bases). The germline V gene encodes CDR1 DFQATT and CDR2 SNEGSKA (reference sequence). With 3 bases removed from V and 5 bases from J, the gap between germline ends came to 22 bases. The CDR3 loop spans 16 amino acids.

About this clone itself: Germline is not matched at one junction end, which may reflect a read error. The V gene is TRBV12-3 or TRBV12-4, the J gene TRBJ2-1; 7 bases are shared with TRBD2. This CDR3 contains 12 residues. The CDR3 protein is CASSLAGGPSLF. CDR3 nucleotide sequence: TGTGCCAGCAGTTTAGCGGGAGGGCCATCCCTCTTC.

The V gene is TRBV28, the J gene TRBJ1-1; 7 bases map to TRBD1. The CDR3 runs to 13 residues. V was pared by 11 bases and J by 3 bases, with 9 bases of the junction left unmatched. CDR1 and CDR2 (germline): MDHEN, SYDVKM. The CDR3 DNA follows: TGTGCCGGTAAGAAGGGGGCCGACACTGAAGCTTTCTTT. Its protein is CAGKKGADTEAFF.

The V gene is TRBV23-1, the J gene TRBJ1-3; D is undetermined. TRBV23-1 is recorded as an ORF, its role being uncertain. This CDR3 has 16 amino acids. The V end lost 4 bases, the J end lost 0 bases, and 13 bases lay between the germline ends. The CDR3 sequence: CASSRGLSASGNTIYF. In DNA, the CDR3 is TGCGCCAGCAGTCGAGGACTAAGCGCCTCTGGAAACACCATATATTTT.

This clone came up once. V gene TRBV27 combines with J gene TRBJ1-1; 10 bases are shared with TRBD1. The V gene's germline CDR1 is MNHEY and CDR2 SMNVEV (reference sequence). The CDR3 runs to 17 residues. V lost 5 bases, J lost 0 bases, and 9 bases stayed unmatched. In DNA form, the CDR3 reads TGTGCCAGCAGTAAAGGGGACAGGGGACGGGTGAACACTGAAGCTTTCTTT. The encoded protein is CASSKGDRGRVNTEAFF.

The chain recombines TRBV15 with TRBJ2-2; TRBD1 matches at 8 bases. Trimming cost V 0 bases and J 4 bases; bases outside gene matches: 7. The germline gives CDR1 LNHNV, CDR2 YYDKDF (reference sequence). The CDR3 runs to 17 residues. CDR3 protein: CATSRDLGTGVTGELFF. CDR3 bases: TGTGCCACCAGCAGAGATCTGGGGACAGGAGTCACCGGGGAGCTGTTTTTT.

The CDR3 DNA follows: TGTGCCAGCAGTATGACTAGCGTCGTTAATGAGCAGTTCTTC. Residues: CASSMTSVVNEQFF. The V gene is TRBV6-2 or TRBV6-3, the J gene TRBJ2-1, with TRBD2 matching 8 bases. Germline V gene sequence: CDR1 MNHEY, CDR2 SVGEGT. This CDR3 has 14 amino acids. V was clipped by 5 bases and J by 7 bases; unmatched bases: 7.

The gene calls are TRBV4-2 and TRBJ2-1; TRBD2 matches 9 bases. Germline lookup yields CDR1 LGHNA and CDR2 YNFKEQ. With 4 bases clipped from V and 8 bases from J, the junction kept 6 bases outside the gene matches. This CDR3 spans 14 amino acids. The CDR3 sequence: CASSPRTSVDEQFF. The CDR3 nucleotides are TGTGCCAGCAGCCCAAGGACTAGCGTCGATGAGCAGTTCTTC.

This clone appeared a single time. The chain has TRBV28 and TRBJ1-1; 9 nucleotides align to TRBD1. Germline assignment: CDR1 MDHEN and CDR2 SYDVKM. The CDR3 is 15 amino acids. V was pared by 4 bases and J by 0 bases, with 3 bases of the junction left unmatched. CDR3 nucleotides: TGTGCCAGCAGTTACAGGGGGCACATGAACACTGAAGCTTTCTTT. This sequence encodes CASSYRGHMNTEAFF.

V gene TRBV4-1 combines with J gene TRBJ2-7; 8 nucleotides agree with TRBD1. The germline V gene encodes CDR1 MGHRA and CDR2 YSYEKL. This CDR3 has 16 residues. With 0 bases clipped from V and 3 bases from J, the junction kept 7 bases outside the gene matches. Here the CDR3 reads CASSQDPGQGYYEQYF. CDR3 nucleotides: TGCGCCAGCAGCCAAGATCCCGGACAGGGTTACTACGAGCAGTACTTC.